The TCR beta chain described here comes from a study of CD8 T cells in Susac syndrome (dated by TCRdb to between 2018 and 2021). Some background on the complete study: The study used repertoire sequencing to test whether antigen drove CD8+ T cell activation and differentiation in Susac syndrome. CD8+ T cell repertoire clonality was compared between some 12 healthy donors, some 14 Susac syndrome patients and approximately 16 multiple sclerosis patients.

This clonotype was detected a few times. What this receptor recognizes is not known. Per-base qualities were not stored, and no clone one base away is much larger. Peripheral blood CD8+ and CD4+ T cells from healthy donors, Susac syndrome patients and multiple sclerosis patients were profiled using high-throughput TCR beta sequencing. Multiple sclerosis controls were treatment-naive patients with stable or active relapsing-remitting disease fulfilling revised McDonald criteria. CD8+ TEMRA cells were enriched by FACS, while bulk CD8+ and CD4+ T cells were purified by magnetic negative isolation. Blood was collected in EDTA tubes and processed within 24 hours, with PBMCs isolated through density gradient centrifugation. PBMCs intended for TCR sequencing were frozen in liquid nitrogen and were later thawed in a 37 degrees C water bath. A purity of at least 90% was achieved for sorted or isolated CD4+, CD8+ and CD8+ TEMRA cells.

On the study overall, not on this receptor specifically: The number of individuals in the TCR sequencing and HLA analysis was recognized as being relatively small.

V loses 3 bases of germline sequence and J loses 2 bases, and the interval between the two ends is 5 bases. The CDR3 contains 13 residues, cysteine and phenylalanine counted. Just CDR3 DNA is preserved here, 39 bases in frame from base 1. Looking up the germline V gene (reference sequence) yields CDR1 MNHEY and CDR2 SMNVEV. RNA was extracted using the RNeasy kit, and about 0.5 to 1 microgram was reverse transcribed with random hexamers. The immunoSEQ multiplex PCR assay, which covers 54 Vbeta and 13 Jbeta segments, was used to amplify TCR beta CDR3 regions. PCR amplification bias was corrected using a synthetic template baseline for primer optimization and computational correction. Regarding the original processing steps: Reads were assigned to V, D and J genes according to IMGT and analyzed in immunoSEQ Analyzer, with only productive sequences retained. To calculate clonality, Shannon entropy was normalized by log2 of the number of productive unique sequences and then subtracted from one. Public and private clones were assessed among the 100 most prevalent clones of each patient and control. Clones were defined as Susac-specific if absent from the healthy and MS cohorts, from 900 to 1,300 published viral clones and from other ImmuneACCESS disease sequences. Through fastp at Q25 and MiXCR, TCRdb rebuilt clones from the public reads, retaining in-frame beta chains. Entries that share a CDR3 protein sequence are merged under the most common genes and DNA. These V and J calls rely on TCRdb rather than the paper's analysis. The table for this sample lists about 52,000 distinct CDR3 sequences; just over 90% of them were counted only once. 0.45% to 0.65% of the sample is in the top ten clones.

Sequenced material: CD8+ T cells from PBMCs. The TCR originated in a human donor with multiple sclerosis. This chain joins TRBV27 to TRBJ2-1; the D gene cannot be named for sure. The bases are TGTGCCAGCAGTTTGGCAGCCTACAATGAGCAGTTCTTC. This is translated as CASSLAAYNEQFF.